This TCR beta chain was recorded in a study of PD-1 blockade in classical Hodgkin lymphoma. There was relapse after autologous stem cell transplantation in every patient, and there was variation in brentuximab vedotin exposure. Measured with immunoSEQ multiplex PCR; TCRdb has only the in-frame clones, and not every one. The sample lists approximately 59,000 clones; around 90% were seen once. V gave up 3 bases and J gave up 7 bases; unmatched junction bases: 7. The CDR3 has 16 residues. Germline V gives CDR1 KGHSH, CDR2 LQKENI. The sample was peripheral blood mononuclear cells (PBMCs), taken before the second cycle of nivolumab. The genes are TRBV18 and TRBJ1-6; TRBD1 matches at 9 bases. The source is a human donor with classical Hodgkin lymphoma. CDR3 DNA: TGTGCCAGCTCACCTCAACAGGGGGCCGAGAATTCACCCCTCCACTTT. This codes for CASSPQQGAENSPLHF.